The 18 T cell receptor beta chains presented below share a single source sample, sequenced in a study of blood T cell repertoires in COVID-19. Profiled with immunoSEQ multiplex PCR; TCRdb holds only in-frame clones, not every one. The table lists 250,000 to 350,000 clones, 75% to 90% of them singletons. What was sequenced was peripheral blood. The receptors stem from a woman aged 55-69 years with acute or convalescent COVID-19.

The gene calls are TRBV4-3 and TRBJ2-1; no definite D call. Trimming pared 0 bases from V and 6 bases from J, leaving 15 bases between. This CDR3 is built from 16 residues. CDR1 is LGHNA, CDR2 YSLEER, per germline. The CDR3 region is CASSQDALVIFNEQFF. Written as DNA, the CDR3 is TGCGCCAGCAGCCAAGACGCCCTAGTTATCTTCAATGAGCAGTTCTTC.

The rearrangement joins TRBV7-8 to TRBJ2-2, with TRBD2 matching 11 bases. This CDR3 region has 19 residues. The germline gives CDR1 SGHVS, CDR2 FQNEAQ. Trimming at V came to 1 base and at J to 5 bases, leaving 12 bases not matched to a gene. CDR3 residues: CASSLGTSGLLAGTGELFF. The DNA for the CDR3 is TGTGCCAGCAGCTTAGGGACTAGCGGGCTCCTAGCGGGGACCGGGGAGCTGTTTTTT.

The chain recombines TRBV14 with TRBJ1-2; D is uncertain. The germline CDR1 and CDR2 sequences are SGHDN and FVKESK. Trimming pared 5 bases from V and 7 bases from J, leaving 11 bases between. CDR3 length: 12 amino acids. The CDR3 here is CASSFSDFGYTF. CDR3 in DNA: TGTGCCAGCAGCTTCTCGGACTTTGGCTACACCTTC. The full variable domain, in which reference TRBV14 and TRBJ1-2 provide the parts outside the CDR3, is EAGVTQFPSHSVIEKGQTVTLRCDPISGHDNLYWYRRVMGKEIKFLLHFVKESKQDESGMPNNRFLAERTGGTYSTLKVQPAELEDSGVYFCASSFSDFGYTFGSGTRLTVV.

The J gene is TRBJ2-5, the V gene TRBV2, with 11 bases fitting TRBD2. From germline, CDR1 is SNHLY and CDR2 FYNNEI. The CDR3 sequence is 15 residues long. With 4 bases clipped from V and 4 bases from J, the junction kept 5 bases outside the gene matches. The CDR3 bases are TGTGCCAGCAGTGGCACGGGACTAGCGGTAGAGACCCAGTACTTC. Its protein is CASSGTGLAVETQYF.

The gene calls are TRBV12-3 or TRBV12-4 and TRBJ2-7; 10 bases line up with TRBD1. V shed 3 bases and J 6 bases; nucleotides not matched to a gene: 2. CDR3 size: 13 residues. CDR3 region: CASSFGQGGEQYF. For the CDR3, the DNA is TGTGCCAGCAGTTTTGGACAGGGGGGCGAGCAGTACTTC.

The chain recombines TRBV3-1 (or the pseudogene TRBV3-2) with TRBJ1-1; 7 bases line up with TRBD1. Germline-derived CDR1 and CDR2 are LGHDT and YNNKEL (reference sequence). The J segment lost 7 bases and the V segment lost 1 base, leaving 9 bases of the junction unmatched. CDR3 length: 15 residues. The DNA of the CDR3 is TGTGCCAGCAGCCAAGTACCAACAGGGGTCGGTGAAGCTTTCTTT. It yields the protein CASSQVPTGVGEAFF.

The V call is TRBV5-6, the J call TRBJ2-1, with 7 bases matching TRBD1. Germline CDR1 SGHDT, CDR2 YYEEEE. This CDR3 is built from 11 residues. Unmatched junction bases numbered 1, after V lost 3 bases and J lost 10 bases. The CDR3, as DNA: TGTGCCAGCAGCTCGACAGGGGAGCAGTTCTTC. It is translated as CASSSTGEQFF.

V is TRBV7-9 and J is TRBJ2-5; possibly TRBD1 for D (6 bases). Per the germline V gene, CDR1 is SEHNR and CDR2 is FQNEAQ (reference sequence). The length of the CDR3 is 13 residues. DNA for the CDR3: TGTGCTATCCAGGCCAGGGGTCGGGAGACCCAGTACTTC. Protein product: CAIQARGRETQYF.

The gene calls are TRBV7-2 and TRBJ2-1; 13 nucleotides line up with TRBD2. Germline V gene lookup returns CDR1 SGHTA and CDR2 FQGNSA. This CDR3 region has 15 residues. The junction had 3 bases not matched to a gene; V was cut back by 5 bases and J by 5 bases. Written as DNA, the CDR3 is TGTGCCAGCAGCCTTGGGACTAGCGGGGACAATGAGCAGTTCTTC. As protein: CASSLGTSGDNEQFF.

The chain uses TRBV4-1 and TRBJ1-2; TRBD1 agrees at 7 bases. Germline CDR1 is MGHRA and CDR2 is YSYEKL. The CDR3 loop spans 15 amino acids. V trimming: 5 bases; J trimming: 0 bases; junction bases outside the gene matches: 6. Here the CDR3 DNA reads TGCGCCAGCAGCGGGGGGACAGATTCTAACTATGGCTACACCTTC. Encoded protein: CASSGGTDSNYGYTF.

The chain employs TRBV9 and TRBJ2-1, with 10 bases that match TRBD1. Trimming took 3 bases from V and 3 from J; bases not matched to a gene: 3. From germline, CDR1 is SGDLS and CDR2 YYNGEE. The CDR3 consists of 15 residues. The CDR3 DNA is TGTGCCAGCAGCGAGGGACAGGGGATCTACAATGAGCAGTTCTTC. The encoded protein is CASSEGQGIYNEQFF. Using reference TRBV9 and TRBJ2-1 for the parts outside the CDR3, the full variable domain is DSGVTQTPKHLITATGQRVTLRCSPRSGDLSVYWYQQSLDQGLQFLIQYYNGEERAKGNILERFSAQQFPDLHSELNLSSLELGDSALYFCASSEGQGIYNEQFFGPGTRLTVL.

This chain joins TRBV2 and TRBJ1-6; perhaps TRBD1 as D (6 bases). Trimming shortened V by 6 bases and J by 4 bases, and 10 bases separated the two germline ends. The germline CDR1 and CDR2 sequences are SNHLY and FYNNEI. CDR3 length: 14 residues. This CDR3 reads CASSATGYNSPLHF. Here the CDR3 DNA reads TGTGCCAGCAGCGCAACAGGGTATAATTCACCCCTCCACTTT.

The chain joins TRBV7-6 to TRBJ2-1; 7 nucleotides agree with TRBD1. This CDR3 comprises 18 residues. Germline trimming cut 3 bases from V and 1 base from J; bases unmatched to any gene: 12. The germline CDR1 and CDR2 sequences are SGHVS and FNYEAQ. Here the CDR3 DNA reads TGTGCCAGCAGCTTCCCGGTGTTAGACAGGGTATCCTACAATGAGCAGTTCTTC. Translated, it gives CASSFPVLDRVSYNEQFF.

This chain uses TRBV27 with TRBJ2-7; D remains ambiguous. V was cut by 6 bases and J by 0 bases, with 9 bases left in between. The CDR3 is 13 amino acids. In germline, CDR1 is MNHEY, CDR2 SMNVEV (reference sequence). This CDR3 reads CASSFSFSYEQYF. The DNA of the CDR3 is TGTGCCAGCAGCTTTTCCTTCTCCTACGAGCAGTACTTC.

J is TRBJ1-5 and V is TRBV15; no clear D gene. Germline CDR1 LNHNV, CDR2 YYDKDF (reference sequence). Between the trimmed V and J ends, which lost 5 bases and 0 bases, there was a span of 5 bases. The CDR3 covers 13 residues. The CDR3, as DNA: TGTGCCACCAGCCCGGTTAGCAATCAGCCCCAGCATTTT. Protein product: CATSPVSNQPQHF.

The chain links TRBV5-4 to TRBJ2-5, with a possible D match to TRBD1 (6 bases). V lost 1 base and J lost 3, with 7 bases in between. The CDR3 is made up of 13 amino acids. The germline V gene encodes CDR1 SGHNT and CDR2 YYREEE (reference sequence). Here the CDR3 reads CASSLNREETQYF. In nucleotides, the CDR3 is TGTGCCAGCAGCTTGAACAGGGAAGAGACCCAGTACTTC.

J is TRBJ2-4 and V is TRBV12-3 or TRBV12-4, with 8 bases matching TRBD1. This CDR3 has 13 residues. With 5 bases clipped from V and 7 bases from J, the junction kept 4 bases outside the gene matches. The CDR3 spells CASSRRQGNIQYF. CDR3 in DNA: TGTGCCAGCAGTCGACGACAGGGGAACATTCAGTACTTC.

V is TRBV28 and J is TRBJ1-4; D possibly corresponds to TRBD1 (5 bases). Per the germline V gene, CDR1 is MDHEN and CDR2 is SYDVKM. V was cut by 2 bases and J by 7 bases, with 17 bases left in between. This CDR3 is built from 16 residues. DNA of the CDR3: TGTGCCAGCAGTTTAAATTCGGGGGTAGGCGGTGAAAAACTGTTTTTT. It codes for CASSLNSGVGGEKLFF.